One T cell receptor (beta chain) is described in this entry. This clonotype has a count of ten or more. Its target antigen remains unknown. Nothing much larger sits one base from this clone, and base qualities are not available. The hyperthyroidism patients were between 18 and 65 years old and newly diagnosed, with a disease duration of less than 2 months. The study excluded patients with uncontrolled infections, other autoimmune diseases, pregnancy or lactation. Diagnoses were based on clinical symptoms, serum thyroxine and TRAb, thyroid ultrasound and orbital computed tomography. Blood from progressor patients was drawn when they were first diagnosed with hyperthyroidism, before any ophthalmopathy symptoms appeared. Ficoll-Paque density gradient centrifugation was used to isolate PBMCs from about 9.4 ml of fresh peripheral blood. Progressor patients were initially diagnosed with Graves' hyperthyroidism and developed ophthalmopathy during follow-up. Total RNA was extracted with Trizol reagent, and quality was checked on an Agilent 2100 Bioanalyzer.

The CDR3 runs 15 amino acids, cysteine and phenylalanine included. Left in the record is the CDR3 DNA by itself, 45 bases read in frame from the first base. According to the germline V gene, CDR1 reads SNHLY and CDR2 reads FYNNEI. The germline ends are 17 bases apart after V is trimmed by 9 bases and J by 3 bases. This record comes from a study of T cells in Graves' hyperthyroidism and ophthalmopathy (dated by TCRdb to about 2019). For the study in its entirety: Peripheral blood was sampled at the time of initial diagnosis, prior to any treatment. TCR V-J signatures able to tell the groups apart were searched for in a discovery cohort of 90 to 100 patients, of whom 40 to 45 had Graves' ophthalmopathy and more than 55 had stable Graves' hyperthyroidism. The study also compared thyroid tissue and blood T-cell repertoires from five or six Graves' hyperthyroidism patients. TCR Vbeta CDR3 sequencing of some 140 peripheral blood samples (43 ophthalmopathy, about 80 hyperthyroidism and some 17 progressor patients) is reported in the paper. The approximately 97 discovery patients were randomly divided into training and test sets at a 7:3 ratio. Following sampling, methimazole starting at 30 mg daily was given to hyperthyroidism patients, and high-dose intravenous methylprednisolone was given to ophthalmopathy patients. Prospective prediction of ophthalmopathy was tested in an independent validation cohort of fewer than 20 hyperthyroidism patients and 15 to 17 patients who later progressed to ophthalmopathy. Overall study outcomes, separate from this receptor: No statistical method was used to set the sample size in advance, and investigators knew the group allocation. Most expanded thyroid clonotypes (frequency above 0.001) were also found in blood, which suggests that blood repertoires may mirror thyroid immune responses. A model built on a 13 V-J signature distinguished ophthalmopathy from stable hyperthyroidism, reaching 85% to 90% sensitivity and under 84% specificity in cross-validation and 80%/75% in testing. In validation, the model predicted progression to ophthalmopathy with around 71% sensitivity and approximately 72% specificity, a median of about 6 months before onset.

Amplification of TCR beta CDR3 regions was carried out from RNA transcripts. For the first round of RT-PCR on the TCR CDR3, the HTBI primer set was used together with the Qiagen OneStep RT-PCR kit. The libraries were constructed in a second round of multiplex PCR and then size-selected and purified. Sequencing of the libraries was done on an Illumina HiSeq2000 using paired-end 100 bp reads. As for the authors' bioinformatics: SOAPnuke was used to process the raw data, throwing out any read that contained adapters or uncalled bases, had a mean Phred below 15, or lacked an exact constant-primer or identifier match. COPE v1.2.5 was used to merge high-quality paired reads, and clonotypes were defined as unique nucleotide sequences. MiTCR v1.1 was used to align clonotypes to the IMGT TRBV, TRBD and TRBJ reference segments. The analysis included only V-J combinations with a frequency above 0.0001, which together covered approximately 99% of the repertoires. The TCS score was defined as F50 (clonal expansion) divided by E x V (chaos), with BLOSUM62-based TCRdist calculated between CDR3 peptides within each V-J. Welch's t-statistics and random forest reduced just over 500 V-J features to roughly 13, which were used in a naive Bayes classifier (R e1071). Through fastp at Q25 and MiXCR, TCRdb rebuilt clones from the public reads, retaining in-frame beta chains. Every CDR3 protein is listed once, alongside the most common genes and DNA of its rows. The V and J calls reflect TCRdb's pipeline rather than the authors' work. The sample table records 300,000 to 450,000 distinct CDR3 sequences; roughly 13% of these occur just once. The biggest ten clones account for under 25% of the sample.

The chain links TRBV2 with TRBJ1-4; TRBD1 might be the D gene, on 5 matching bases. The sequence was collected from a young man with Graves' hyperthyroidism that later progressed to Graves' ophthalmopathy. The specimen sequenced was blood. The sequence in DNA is TGTGCCAGGGGGAACAGCAGGGCGGCTAATGAAAAACTGTTTTTT. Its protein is CARGNSRAANEKLFF.